These 10 T cell receptor beta chains were sequenced from one sample in a study of blood T cell repertoires in COVID-19. Data came from immunoSEQ multiplex PCR; TCRdb stores just in-frame clones and leaves some out. This sample carries 140,000 to 150,000 clones, over 65% of them seen once, and the ten largest clones take 6%. Source material: PBMCs or T cells enriched from blood (not recorded which). The receptors shown here come from a woman between 50 and 59 years old who had recovered from COVID-19.

The chain uses TRBV6-1 and TRBJ2-7, with a tentative D call TRBD1 (5 bases). The CDR3 spans 17 residues. V shed 4 bases and J shed 7 bases, with 26 bases lying between them. Per the germline V gene, CDR1 is MNHNS and CDR2 is SASEGT. The CDR3 DNA sequence: TGTGCCAGCAGTGTATATATAGGGGTCGGATCCACGTCTGAGCAGTACGTC. Translation: CASSVYIGVGSTSEQYV.

The chain is built from TRBV5-1 and TRBJ2-5; possible D gene TRBD2, 6 bases. CDR3 length: 14 amino acids. The germline gives CDR1 SGHRS, CDR2 YFSETQ. Trimming removed 4 bases from V and 2 bases from J, with 12 bases in between. CDR3 region: CASSDPGGQETQYF. CDR3 sequence (DNA): TGCGCCAGCAGCGACCCCGGGGGACAAGAGACCCAGTACTTC.

The V and J genes are TRBV2 and TRBJ1-5; 9 nucleotides agree with TRBD1. The CDR3 totals 14 residues. Germline V CDR1 and CDR2: SNHLY, FYNNEI. J lost 8 bases, V lost 6 bases, and 8 bases had no gene match. CDR3 amino acids: CASSRDRDGKPQHF. The CDR3 nucleotides read TGTGCCAGCAGCCGGGACAGGGACGGAAAGCCCCAGCATTTT.

The J gene is TRBJ2-5, the V gene TRBV24-1; D gene uncertain. In germline, CDR1 is KGHDR, CDR2 SFDVKD. This CDR3 spans 16 amino acids. V lost 3 bases and J lost 2, with 15 bases in between. In DNA, the CDR3 is TGTGCCACCAGTGATCCCTCGGGTGCTAATCAAGAGACCCAGTACTTC. This sequence encodes CATSDPSGANQETQYF.

This rearrangement joins TRBV28 to TRBJ2-5; 7 nucleotides agree with TRBD2. Unmatched junction bases numbered 9, after V lost 6 bases and J lost 5 bases. Germline V CDR1 and CDR2: MDHEN, SYDVKM. This CDR3 comprises 14 residues. The CDR3 sequence: CASSSTSQRETQYF. CDR3 coding DNA: TGTGCCAGCAGCTCGACTAGCCAGCGGGAGACCCAGTACTTC.

V gene TRBV7-9 combines with J gene TRBJ2-6, with 9 bases matching TRBD1. The V gene end was trimmed by 4 bases and the J gene end by 0 bases; junction bases not matched to a gene: 1. Germline values: CDR1 SEHNR, CDR2 FQNEAQ (reference sequence). The CDR3 contains 16 residues. The CDR3 here is CASSWTGASGANVLTF. The DNA for the CDR3 is TGTGCCAGCAGCTGGACAGGGGCCTCTGGGGCCAACGTCCTGACTTTC.

The chain is built from TRBV5-8 and TRBJ2-3, with D possibly being TRBD1 (5 bases). The germline CDR1 and CDR2 sequences are SGHTS and YDEGEE. This CDR3 is 14 amino acids long. The V gene lost 10 bases and the J gene lost 1 base, with 16 bases spanning the gap. The DNA of the CDR3 is TGTGCCTCACGGACAAACGCTGGCACAGATACGCAGTATTTT. Amino acids: CASRTNAGTDTQYF.

The V and J genes are TRBV6-5 and TRBJ1-1; possibly TRBD1 for D (5 bases). The length of the CDR3 is 15 residues. Germline loops: CDR1 MNHEY, CDR2 SVGAGI. Trimming cost V 8 bases and J 0 bases, with 16 bases left between them. The CDR3 DNA follows: TGTGCCAGCCAGCCAGGGTTCCTCATGAACACTGAAGCTTTCTTT. This codes for CASQPGFLMNTEAFF.

The chain recombines TRBV12-3 or TRBV12-4 with TRBJ2-3; no definite D call. Trimming removed 6 bases at V and 5 bases at J, with 9 bases between. This CDR3 comprises 12 residues. The CDR3 reads CASSPSGDTQYF. The CDR3 DNA sequence: TGTGCCAGCAGCCCCAGTGGAGATACGCAGTATTTT.

V is TRBV4-2 and J is TRBJ1-5; 7 nucleotides align to TRBD1. V lost 0 bases, J lost 6 bases, and 14 bases stayed unmatched. The CDR3 has 18 residues. CDR1 LGHNA and CDR2 YNFKEQ come from the germline V gene. CDR3 protein: CASSQEVPGGIQGQPQHF. CDR3 bases: TGTGCCAGCAGCCAAGAGGTTCCAGGGGGAATTCAAGGTCAGCCCCAGCATTTT.